This T cell receptor beta chain was sequenced in a study of T cell clonality in common variable immunodeficiency (dated by TCRdb to the mid-2010s). The study at large found these results: Increased TCRbeta clonality was found in CVID subjects compared with healthy controls (t-test p = 0.018), with the increase being most characteristic of about a third of subjects. CVID TCRbeta sequences reportedly showed fewer deletions and N-nucleotide insertions and lacked highly modified clones with 13 or more V deletions. Differences among patients in the CVID cohort limited the correlations between repertoire features and clinical complications. Fewer TCRbeta clones were shared among CVID subjects than among healthy controls (p < 0.0001). According to the authors, figuring out what caused the increased clonality in CVID would require sequencing the repertoires of T cell subpopulations. Even though DNA input was equal, the average per sample came to roughly 80,000 unique sequences for controls compared with about 34,000 for CVID samples.

CVID samples and control samples contributed equivalent amounts of genomic DNA as sequencing input. For every sample, a 60 bp segment covering the rearranged TCRbeta CDR3 region was amplified and then sequenced. TCRbeta amplification used the immunoSEQ assay, a bias-corrected multiplex PCR with high-throughput sequencing. Turning to the authors' computational methods: Every unique nucleotide sequence was considered a clone and was annotated with V, D and J genes, copy number and frequency. Sequences were labeled productive if in frame, and non-productive if out of frame or containing stop codons. As previously described, Shannon's entropy was used to calculate clonality. The predicted amino acid sequences of productive clones were used to derive mean CDR3 Kyte-Doolittle hydropathy. Hierarchical clustering of scaled V gene usage was performed with the R hclust function using Manhattan distance and complete linkage. Clone sharing by CDR3 amino acid sequence was assessed by resampling 12 repertoires per group over 100 rounds. The repertoires were searched for 70 published EBV-specific and approximately 250 published CMV-specific TCRbeta sequences. A couple of CVID samples yielding fewer than 10,000 sequences were excluded from analysis, leaving approximately 40 CVID repertoires. TCRdb holds this immuneACCESS table with in-frame rearrangements only. Some clones are missing; in checked studies, unresolved V genes explain under half, and the rest has no known cause. The V and J calls and clone size are taken from that table; D and trimming were inferred from the DNA. The sample table records about 7,800 clones. Roughly 4% of the sample belongs to the ten largest clones.

Diagnosis of CVID followed standard criteria, namely serum IgG, IgA and/or IgM below the normal range together with specific antibody deficiency. There were 44 subjects in the CVID group (roughly 30 male and 15 or so female), ranging in age from about 8 to 70 years, with a mean age of about 40. Most CVID patients and most healthy controls were of Caucasian heritage. At the time of study participation, every CVID subject had been on replacement immunoglobulin therapy for at least one year. At blood collection, none of the CVID subjects was ill or on immunomodulatory or immunosuppressive medication. From each donor, about 4.5 to 8.5 ml of heparinized peripheral whole blood was collected. TCRbeta CDR3 repertoires were sequenced from genomic DNA of adults with common variable immune deficiency (CVID) and healthy adult controls. To isolate peripheral blood mononuclear cells, diluted blood was subjected to density centrifugation over Hypaque 1077 or Ficoll-Paque. Genomic DNA was obtained from unsorted mononuclear cells through either Qiagen column purification or a centrifugation-based method.

Taken from the germline V gene (reference sequence), the CDR1 and CDR2 loops are GTSNPN and SVGIG. The cysteine opens and the phenylalanine closes a CDR3 of 15 amino acids. Only the CDR3 bases that were read are kept: 36 of them, in frame from base 1. V sheds 2 bases and J sheds 0 bases, leaving 11 bases between their ends. Turning to this clone: Which antigen it targets is not known. The read terminates 3 residues ahead of where the CDR3 ends, so the germline J gene completes it.

The rearranged segments are TRBV30 and TRBJ2-1, and the D gene may be TRBD1, 6 bases matching. The TCR comes from a human donor with common variable immunodeficiency. The sequenced sample consisted of peripheral blood mononuclear cells. Incomplete CDR3 DNA: TGTGCCTGGAGTAGAGGGGGACCCTCCTACAATGAG. Translated, it reads CAWSRGGPSYNE. The CDR3 as a whole reads CAWSRGGPSYNEQFF.